This TCR beta chain was sequenced in a study of T-cell reconstitution after alpha-beta-depleted transplantation in children. Researchers prepared the TCRbeta library using unique molecular identifiers, the study reports. TCRdb re-analysed the PCR reads in MiXCR, keeping a single row per CDR3 protein. The sample lists hundreds of thousands of distinct CDR3 sequences, around 13% occurring once. Only a few counts were recorded for this clonotype. The TCR comes from a human donor who donated a stem cell graft to a child with combined immunodeficiency. Sequencing used PBMCs from the stem cell graft donor, obtained from the stem cell graft.

CDR3 nucleotide sequence: TGTGCCAGCAGCTTGAGTTGGGGGCCCTACGAGCAGTACTTC. Amino acid sequence: CASSLSWGPYEQYF. The chain employs TRBV5-4 and TRBJ2-7; weak D call: TRBD1 (6 bases). The V end was cut by 1 base, the J end by 2 bases, with 10 bases between. The CDR3 length is 14 residues. Germline CDR1 reads SGHNT; CDR2 reads YYREEE (reference sequence).